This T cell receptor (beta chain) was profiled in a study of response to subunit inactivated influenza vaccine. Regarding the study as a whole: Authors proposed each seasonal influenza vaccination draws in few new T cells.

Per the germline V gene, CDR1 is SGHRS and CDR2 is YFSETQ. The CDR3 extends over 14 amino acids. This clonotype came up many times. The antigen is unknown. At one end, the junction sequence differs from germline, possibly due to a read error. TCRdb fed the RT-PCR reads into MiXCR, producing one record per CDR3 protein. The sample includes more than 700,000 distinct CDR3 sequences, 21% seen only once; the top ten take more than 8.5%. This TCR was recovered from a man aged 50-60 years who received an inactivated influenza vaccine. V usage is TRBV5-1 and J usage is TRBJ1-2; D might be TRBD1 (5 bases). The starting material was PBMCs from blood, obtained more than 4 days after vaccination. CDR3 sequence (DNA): TGTGCCAGCAGCTTAGCGGGGCAGAACTATGGCTACACCTTC. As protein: CASSLAGQNYGYTF.